This TCR beta chain was identified during a study of blood T cell repertoires in COVID-19. In the study overall: The United States, Italy and Spain provided the acute and convalescent COVID-19 samples. T cells, B-cell-depleted T cells, or PBMCs provided the cDNA or gDNA that served as material.

The CDR3 spans 18 residues. The V gene's germline CDR1 is LNHNV and CDR2 YYDKDF (reference sequence). V was cut by 0 bases and J by 1 base, with 16 bases left in between. Authors' methods: Estimates of nucleated cell counts were drawn from the amplification of reference gene primers. The data were produced by immunoSEQ multiplex PCR, yet TCRdb's version contains in-frame clones alone and is incomplete. V and J calls plus clone size are reproduced from that table; the DNA served to infer D and trimming. The profile shows 290,000 or so clones, roughly 87% of them singletons. The material sequenced was peripheral blood. This receptor was obtained from a man in his late teens or twenties with active or convalescent COVID-19. V and J are TRBV15 and TRBJ2-1, with D perhaps matching TRBD2 (5 bases). CDR3 bases: TGTGCCACCAGCAGAGATTTTCTGGCTGTAGCGTCCTACAATGAGCAGTTCTTC. Translated, it gives CATSRDFLAVASYNEQFF.